The 20 T cell receptor beta chains below all came from one sample that was sequenced in a study of cytomegalovirus exposure and HLA in healthy donors. The PCR used 60 Vbeta and 13 Jbeta primers. Repertoires were generated with immunoSEQ multiplex PCR, while TCRdb's copy carries only in-frame clones and drops some. This sample yields about 180,000 clones, of which about 77% are seen a single time; 2% to 2.5% belongs to the top ten. The sample consisted of PBMCs. These receptors were taken from a woman under 40 in good health and CMV-seropositive.

This clone appeared a few times. The gene calls are TRBV19 and TRBJ2-1; D is perhaps TRBD1 (6 bases). CDR1 is LNHDA and CDR2 is SQIVND in the germline V gene (reference sequence). V lost 3 bases and J 4 bases, leaving 13 bases between the germline ends. The CDR3 loop spans 15 amino acids. Here the CDR3 reads CASSITGSEYNEQFF. CDR3 bases: TGTGCCAGTAGTATTACAGGGTCGGAGTACAATGAGCAGTTCTTC.

The V call is TRBV5-4, the J call TRBJ2-1; D is perhaps TRBD2 (5 bases). V was trimmed by 4 bases and J by 0 bases, leaving 14 bases between them. The CDR3 has 16 amino acids. The germline V gene has CDR1 SGHNT and CDR2 YYREEE (reference sequence). CDR3 coding DNA: TGTGCCAGCAGCCCTTCCGGGGTCCCCTCCTACAATGAGCAGTTCTTC. Its protein product is CASSPSGVPSYNEQFF.

This sequence joins TRBV19 and TRBJ1-2, with D unresolved. Deletions cut 7 bases from V and 4 bases from J, with 10 bases between. Looked up from germline, CDR1 is LNHDA and CDR2 is SQIVND (reference sequence). The CDR3 length is 12 residues. CDR3 DNA sequence: TGTGCCAGTATCTCCTACCCCTATGGCTACACCTTC. Translating it yields CASISYPYGYTF.

This clone was seen a single time. CDR3 bases: TGTGCCAGGGGGACAGGGGATGAAAAACTGTTTTTT. Amino acid sequence: CARGTGDEKLFF. V gene TRBV2 combines with J gene TRBJ1-4; 10 nucleotides line up with TRBD1. This CDR3 has 12 residues. J was trimmed by 6 bases and V by 9 bases; bases with no gene match: 1. The germline V gene has CDR1 SNHLY and CDR2 FYNNEI.

The CDR3 DNA reads TGCGCCACCCAGGGGGGTCTGACAACGAGTGGCGAGCAGTACTTC. The encoded protein is CATQGGLTTSGEQYF. This chain connects TRBV10-2 to TRBJ2-7; tentatively, D is TRBD1 (7 bases). Germline values: CDR1 WSHSY, CDR2 SAAADI. Trimming removed 10 bases at V and 6 bases at J, with 25 bases between. The CDR3 spans 15 residues.

This clone has a handful of counts. The chain has TRBV5-1 and TRBJ2-3, with D possibly TRBD1 on 6 matching bases. The V end was cut by 4 bases, the J end by 3 bases, with 12 bases between. The germline gives CDR1 SGHRS, CDR2 YFSETQ. This CDR3 has 14 amino acids. The CDR3 nucleotides read TGCGCCAGCAGCGCCCAGGGGTGGACAGATACGCAGTATTTT. It translates to CASSAQGWTDTQYF.

This sequence joins TRBV25-1 and TRBJ1-3, with D hard to call. Germline V gene data show CDR1 as MGHDK and CDR2 as SYGVNS. The V and J ends lost 6 bases and 4 bases respectively, with 13 bases between them. The CDR3 has 14 residues. The CDR3 DNA is TGTGCCAGCAGCCCGCTCGGGGTCGGAAACACCATATATTTT. The encoded protein is CASSPLGVGNTIYF.

The V and J genes are TRBV7-6 and TRBJ2-7; 8 nucleotides line up with TRBD1. Germline V CDR1 and CDR2: SGHVS, FNYEAQ. Trimming removed 5 bases from V and 3 bases from J; junction bases left unmatched: 12. The CDR3 is 16 amino acids. Written as DNA, the CDR3 is TGTGCCAGCAGCCCGCCTCCGGACAGGGCGGGCTACGAGCAGTACTTC. It yields the protein CASSPPPDRAGYEQYF.

The rearrangement joins TRBV28 to TRBJ1-3; maybe TRBD1 (5 bases). The CDR3 runs to 15 residues. Germline CDR1 MDHEN, CDR2 SYDVKM. V lost 6 bases and J 0 bases, leaving 12 bases between the germline ends. The CDR3 nucleotides are TGTGCCAGCAGCGGGCGGGGCCGCTCTGGAAACACCATATATTTT. Its protein is CASSGRGRSGNTIYF.

V is TRBV28 and J is TRBJ2-1; 7 nucleotides match TRBD2. V was clipped by 8 bases and J by 4 bases; unmatched bases: 2. The CDR3 totals 12 residues. Germline V gives CDR1 MDHEN, CDR2 SYDVKM. The CDR3 region has the DNA TGTGCCAGCTCGGGGGGTTACAATGAGCAGTTCTTC. This gives the protein CASSGGYNEQFF.

The chain carries TRBV4-3 and TRBJ2-7, with no clear D. There are 13 residues in the CDR3. CDR1 and CDR2 (germline): LGHNA, YSLEER. Between the trimmed V and J ends, which lost 4 bases and 6 bases, there was a span of 13 bases. DNA for the CDR3: TGCGCCAGCAGCCTCCGTCTATCGGGCGAGCAGTACTTC. It translates to CASSLRLSGEQYF.

This clone appeared a few times. V and J are TRBV28 and TRBJ1-5; 9 bases line up with TRBD1. The CDR3 sequence is 14 residues long. Unmatched junction bases numbered 7, after V lost 6 bases and J lost 7 bases. Germline V gives CDR1 MDHEN, CDR2 SYDVKM. The CDR3 reads CASRPRQGVQPQHF. The CDR3 DNA is TGTGCCAGCAGGCCCCGACAGGGGGTACAGCCCCAGCATTTT.

This rearrangement joins TRBV5-4 to TRBJ1-5; D is ambiguous. The CDR3 contains 14 residues. V dropped 4 bases and J dropped 6 bases, with 14 bases sitting between them. The V gene's germline CDR1 is SGHNT and CDR2 YYREEE (reference sequence). The CDR3 DNA reads as TGTGCCAGCAGCCGACGGGGTGAGAGTCAGCCCCAGCATTTT. The encoded protein is CASSRRGESQPQHF.

The CDR3 spells CASSLWQRETQYF. In nucleotides, the CDR3 is TGTGCCAGCAGCTTATGGCAGCGGGAGACCCAGTACTTC. The V gene is TRBV5-8, the J gene TRBJ2-5; D is possibly TRBD2 (5 bases). CDR1 is SGHTS, CDR2 YDEGEE, per germline. The CDR3 is 13 amino acids. V was cut by 2 bases and J by 5 bases, with 10 bases left in between.

The chain is built from TRBV2 and TRBJ1-2; TRBD1 agrees at 8 bases. The CDR3 contains 12 residues. The germline CDR1 and CDR2 sequences are SNHLY and FYNNEI. The junction had 6 bases not matched to a gene; V was cut back by 8 bases and J by 7 bases. CDR3 protein: CASPRTGSGYTF. In DNA, the CDR3 is TGTGCCAGCCCTCGGACAGGGTCTGGCTACACCTTC.

This chain links TRBV4-1 with TRBJ2-3, with 10 bases aligning to TRBD1. Losses at the gene ends were 5 bases for V and 4 bases for J; bases not matched to a gene: 9. The CDR3 totals 16 residues. CDR1 and CDR2 from the germline V gene are MGHRA and YSYEKL. CDR3 sequence (DNA): TGCGCCAGCAGCTTGCGGACAGGGGGTGTTGCAGATACGCAGTATTTT. It is translated as CASSLRTGGVADTQYF.

The CDR3 nucleotides read TGTGCCAGCCAGGTGGCGCGGGGGACCCCCGGGGAGCTGTTTTTT. This sequence encodes CASQVARGTPGELFF. The chain employs TRBV27 and TRBJ2-2; 7 bases are a match to TRBD2. Germline V gene data show CDR1 as MNHEY and CDR2 as SMNVEV (reference sequence). The CDR3 sequence is 15 residues long. The J segment lost 6 bases and the V segment lost 8 bases, leaving 12 bases of the junction unmatched.

The V and J genes are TRBV28 and TRBJ2-5, with TRBD1 matching 9 bases. This CDR3 spans 15 amino acids. CDR1 and CDR2 (germline): MDHEN, SYDVKM. Unmatched junction bases numbered 7, after V lost 3 bases and J lost 5 bases. The chain's CDR3 is CASSFGDRESETQYF. The DNA of the CDR3 is TGTGCCAGCAGTTTCGGGGACAGGGAAAGTGAGACCCAGTACTTC. The full variable domain, rest sourced from reference TRBV28 and TRBJ2-5, is DVKVTQSSRYLVKRTGEKVFLECVQDMDHENMFWYRQDPGLGLRLIYFSYDVKMKEKGDIPEGYSVSREKKERFSLILESASTNQTSMYLCASSFGDRESETQYFGPGTRLLVL.

The J gene is TRBJ2-5, the V gene TRBV7-9, with 10 nucleotides matching TRBD1. CDR1 is SEHNR and CDR2 is FQNEAQ in the germline V gene (reference sequence). The CDR3 extends over 15 amino acids. V shed 3 bases, J shed 5 bases, and the junction held 6 bases outside the gene matches. CDR3 protein: CASSFNSGQGETQYF. CDR3 bases: TGTGCCAGCAGCTTTAATTCGGGACAGGGGGAGACCCAGTACTTC.

V gene TRBV7-2 combines with J gene TRBJ2-6, with 8 bases lining up with TRBD1. The CDR3 covers 19 residues. V was pared by 1 base and J by 0 bases, with 8 bases of the junction left unmatched. From germline, CDR1 is SGHTA and CDR2 FQGNSA. The CDR3 bases are TGTGCCAGCAGCTTAGACCCTGTACAGGGGGTCTCTGGGGCCAACGTCCTGACTTTC. Translating it yields CASSLDPVQGVSGANVLTF.